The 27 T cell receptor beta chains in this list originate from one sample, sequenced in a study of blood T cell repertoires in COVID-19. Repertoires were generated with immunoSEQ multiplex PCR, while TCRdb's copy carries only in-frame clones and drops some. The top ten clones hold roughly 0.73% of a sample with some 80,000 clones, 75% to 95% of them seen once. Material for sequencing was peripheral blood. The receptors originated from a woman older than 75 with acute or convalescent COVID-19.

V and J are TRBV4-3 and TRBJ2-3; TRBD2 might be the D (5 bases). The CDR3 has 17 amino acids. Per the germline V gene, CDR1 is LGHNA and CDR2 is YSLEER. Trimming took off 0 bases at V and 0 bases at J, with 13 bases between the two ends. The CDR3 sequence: CASSQEASRASTDTQYF. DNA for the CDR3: TGCGCCAGCAGCCAAGAGGCTAGCCGAGCTAGCACAGATACGCAGTATTTT.

CDR3 DNA sequence: TGTGCCAGCAGCTTGGGGGGCTCTGGAAACACCATATATTTT. Amino acids: CASSLGGSGNTIYF. The chain uses TRBV7-8 and TRBJ1-3; D may be TRBD1 (5 bases). V lost 3 bases and J lost 0, with 6 bases in between. Germline V gene data show CDR1 as SGHVS and CDR2 as FQNEAQ. This CDR3 region has 14 residues.

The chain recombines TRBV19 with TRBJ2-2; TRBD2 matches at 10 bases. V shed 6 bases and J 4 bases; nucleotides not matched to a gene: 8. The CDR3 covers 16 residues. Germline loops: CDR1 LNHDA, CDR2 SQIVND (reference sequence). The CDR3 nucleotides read TGTGCCAGTAGACCGCCCGGACTAGCGGCCACCGGGGAGCTGTTTTTT. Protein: CASRPPGLAATGELFF.

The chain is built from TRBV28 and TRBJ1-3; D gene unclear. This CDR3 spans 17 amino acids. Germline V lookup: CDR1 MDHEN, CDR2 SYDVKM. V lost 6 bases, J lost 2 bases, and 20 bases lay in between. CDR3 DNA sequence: TGTGCCAGCAGCGAACGCGCGGCCGGGGAAACTGGAAACACCATATATTTT. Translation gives CASSERAAGETGNTIYF.

The CDR3 is CASGKGQEITDTQYF. CDR3 coding DNA: TGTGCTAGTGGCAAGGGGCAGGAGATCACAGATACGCAGTATTTT. J is TRBJ2-3 and V is TRBV12-5; D is perhaps TRBD1 (5 bases). The CDR3 sequence is 15 residues long. Germline V gene data show CDR1 as LGHNT and CDR2 as FRNRAP. Between the trimmed V and J ends, which lost 6 bases and 2 bases, there was a span of 15 bases.

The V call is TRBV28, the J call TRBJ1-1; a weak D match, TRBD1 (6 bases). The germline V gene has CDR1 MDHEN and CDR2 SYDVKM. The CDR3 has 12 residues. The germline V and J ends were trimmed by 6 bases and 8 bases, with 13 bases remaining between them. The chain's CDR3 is CASRFSTGEAFF. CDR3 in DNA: TGTGCCAGCAGGTTTAGCACAGGGGAAGCTTTCTTT.

The CDR3 here is CASSIPATPHHYGYTF. The CDR3 DNA reads TGTGCCAGTAGTATTCCTGCGACACCACACCACTATGGCTACACCTTC. The chain recombines TRBV19 with TRBJ1-2; D not resolved. CDR1 is LNHDA, CDR2 SQIVND, per germline (reference sequence). V shed 3 bases and J shed 3 bases, with 17 bases lying between them. The CDR3 consists of 16 residues. The full variable domain, its missing parts supplied by reference TRBV19 and TRBJ1-2, is DGGITQSPKYLFRKEGQNVTLSCEQNLNHDAMYWYRQDPGQGLRLIYYSQIVNDFQKGDIAEGYSVSREKKESFPLTVTSAQKNPTAFYLCASSIPATPHHYGYTFGSGTRLTVV.

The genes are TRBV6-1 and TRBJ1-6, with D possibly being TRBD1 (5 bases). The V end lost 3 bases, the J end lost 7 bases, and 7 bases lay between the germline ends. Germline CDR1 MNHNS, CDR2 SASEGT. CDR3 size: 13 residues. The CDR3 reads CASSEGGNSPLHF. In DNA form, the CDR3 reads TGTGCCAGCAGTGAGGGGGGGAATTCACCCCTCCACTTT.

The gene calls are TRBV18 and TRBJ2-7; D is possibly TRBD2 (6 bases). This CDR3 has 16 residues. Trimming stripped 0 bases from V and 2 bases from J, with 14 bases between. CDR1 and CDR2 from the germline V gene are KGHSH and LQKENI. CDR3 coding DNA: TGTGCCAGCTCACCACCGGTAGGTAGCGGAGCCTACGAGCAGTACTTC. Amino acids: CASSPPVGSGAYEQYF.

The CDR3 reads CATSRATQENYGYTF. CDR3 nucleotides: TGTGCCACCAGCAGAGCTACACAGGAAAACTATGGCTACACCTTC. The J gene is TRBJ1-2, the V gene TRBV15; a possible D gene is TRBD1 (5 bases). Trimming stripped 1 base from V and 2 bases from J, with 11 bases between. Germline CDR1 and CDR2: LNHNV and YYDKDF (reference sequence). This CDR3 has 15 residues. The full variable domain, its missing parts supplied by reference TRBV15 and TRBJ1-2, is DAMVIQNPRYQVTQFGKPVTLSCSQTLNHNVMYWYQQKSSQAPKLLFHYYDKDFNNEADTPDNFQSRRPNTSFCFLDIRSPGLGDTAMYLCATSRATQENYGYTFGSGTRLTVV.

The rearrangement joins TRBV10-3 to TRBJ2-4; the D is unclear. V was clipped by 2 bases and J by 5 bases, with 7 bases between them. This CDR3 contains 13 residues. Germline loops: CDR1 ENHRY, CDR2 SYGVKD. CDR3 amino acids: CAISEGQENIQYF. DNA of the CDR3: TGTGCCATCAGTGAGGGGCAGGAAAACATTCAGTACTTC.

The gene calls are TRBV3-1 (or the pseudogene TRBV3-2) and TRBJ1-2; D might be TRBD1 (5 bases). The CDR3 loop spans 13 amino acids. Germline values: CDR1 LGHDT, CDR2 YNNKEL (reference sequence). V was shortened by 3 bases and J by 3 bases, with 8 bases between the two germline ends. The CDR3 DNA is TGTGCCAGCAGCCATGACAGCTACTATGGCTACACCTTC. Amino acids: CASSHDSYYGYTF.

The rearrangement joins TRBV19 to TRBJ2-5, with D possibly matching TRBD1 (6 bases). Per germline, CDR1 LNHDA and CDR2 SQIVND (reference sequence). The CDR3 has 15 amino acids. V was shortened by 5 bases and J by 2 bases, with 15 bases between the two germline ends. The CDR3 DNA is TGTGCCAGTAGTTTTTCGGCAGGGGTGCAAGAGACCCAGTACTTC. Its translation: CASSFSAGVQETQYF.

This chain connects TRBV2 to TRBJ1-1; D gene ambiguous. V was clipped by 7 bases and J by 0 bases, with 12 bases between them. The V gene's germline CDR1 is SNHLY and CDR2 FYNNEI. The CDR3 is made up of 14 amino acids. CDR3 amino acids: CASNWNSMNTEAFF. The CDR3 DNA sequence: TGTGCCAGCAACTGGAACAGCATGAACACTGAAGCTTTCTTT.

The CDR3 sequence is CSVDRLRVEDTQYF. The CDR3 bases are TGCAGCGTTGATCGCCTGAGGGTGGAAGATACGCAGTATTTT. The gene calls are TRBV29-1 and TRBJ2-3, with D tentatively TRBD2 (5 bases). CDR3 length equals 14 residues. V lost 3 bases and J 5 bases, leaving 15 bases between the germline ends. In germline, CDR1 is SQVTM, CDR2 ANQGSEA.

The CDR3 region is CASSYSYTGTYGYTF. Written as DNA, the CDR3 is TGTGCCAGCAGTTACAGTTACACAGGGACCTATGGCTACACCTTC. The V and J genes are TRBV6-5 and TRBJ1-2; the D gene is possibly TRBD1 (6 bases). V was trimmed by 2 bases and J by 4 bases, leaving 14 bases between them. This CDR3 has 15 residues. Germline V lookup: CDR1 MNHEY, CDR2 SVGAGI.

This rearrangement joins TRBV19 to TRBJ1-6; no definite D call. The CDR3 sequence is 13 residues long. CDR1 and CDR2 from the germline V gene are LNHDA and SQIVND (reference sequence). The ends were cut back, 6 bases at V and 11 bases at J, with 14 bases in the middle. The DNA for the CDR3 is TGTGCCAGTAGCCACCCGACCACTACACCCCTCCACTTT. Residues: CASSHPTTTPLHF.

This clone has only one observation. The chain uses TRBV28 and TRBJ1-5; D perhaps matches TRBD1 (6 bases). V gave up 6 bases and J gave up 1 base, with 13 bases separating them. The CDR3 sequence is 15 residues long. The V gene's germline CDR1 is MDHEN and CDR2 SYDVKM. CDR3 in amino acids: CASRDPTGSNQPQHF. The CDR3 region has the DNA TGTGCCAGCAGAGACCCGACAGGCAGCAATCAGCCCCAGCATTTT.

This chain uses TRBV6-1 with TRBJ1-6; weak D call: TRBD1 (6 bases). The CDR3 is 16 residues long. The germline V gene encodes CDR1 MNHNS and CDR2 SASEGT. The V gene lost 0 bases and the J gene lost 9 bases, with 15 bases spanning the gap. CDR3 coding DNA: TGTGCCAGCAGTGAAGCCCCCCAGGGGCTGGGTTCACCCCTCCACTTT. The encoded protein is CASSEAPQGLGSPLHF.

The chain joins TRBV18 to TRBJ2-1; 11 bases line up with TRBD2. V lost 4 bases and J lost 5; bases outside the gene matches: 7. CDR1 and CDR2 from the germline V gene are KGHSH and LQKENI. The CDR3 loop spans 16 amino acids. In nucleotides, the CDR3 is TGTGCCAGCTCACAACCGGGACTAGCGGCAGACAATGAGCAGTTCTTC. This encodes CASSQPGLAADNEQFF. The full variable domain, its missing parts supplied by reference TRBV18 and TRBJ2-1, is NAGVMQNPRHLVRRRGQEARLRCSPMKGHSHVYWYRQLPEEGLKFMVYLQKENIIDESGMPKERFSAEFPKEGPSILRIQQVVRGDSAAYFCASSQPGLAADNEQFFGPGTRLTVL.

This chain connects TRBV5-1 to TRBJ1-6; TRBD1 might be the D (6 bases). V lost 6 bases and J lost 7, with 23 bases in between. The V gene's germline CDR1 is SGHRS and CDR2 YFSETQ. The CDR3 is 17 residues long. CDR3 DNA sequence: TGCGCCAGCACCCATAACCCCGGAAACAGGGAGAATTCACCCCTCCACTTT. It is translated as CASTHNPGNRENSPLHF.

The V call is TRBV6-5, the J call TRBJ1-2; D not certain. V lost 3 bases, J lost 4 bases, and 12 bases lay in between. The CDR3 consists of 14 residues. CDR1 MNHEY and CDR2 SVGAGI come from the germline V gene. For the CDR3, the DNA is TGTGCCAGCAGTTATCGCAGATCTGGCTATGGCTACACCTTC. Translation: CASSYRRSGYGYTF.

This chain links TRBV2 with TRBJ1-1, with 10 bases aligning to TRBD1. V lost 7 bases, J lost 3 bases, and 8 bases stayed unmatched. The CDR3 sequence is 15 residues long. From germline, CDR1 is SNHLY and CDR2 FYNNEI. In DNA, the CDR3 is TGTGCCAGCAAACCGGGACAGGGGACCTACACTGAAGCTTTCTTT. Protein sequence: CASKPGQGTYTEAFF.

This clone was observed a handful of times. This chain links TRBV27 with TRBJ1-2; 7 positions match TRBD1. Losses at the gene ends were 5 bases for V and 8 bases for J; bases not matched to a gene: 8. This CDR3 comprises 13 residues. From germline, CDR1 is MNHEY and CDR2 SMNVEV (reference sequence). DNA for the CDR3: TGTGCCAGCAGTCTCAAGGGGGCTTGGGGCTACACCTTC. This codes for CASSLKGAWGYTF.

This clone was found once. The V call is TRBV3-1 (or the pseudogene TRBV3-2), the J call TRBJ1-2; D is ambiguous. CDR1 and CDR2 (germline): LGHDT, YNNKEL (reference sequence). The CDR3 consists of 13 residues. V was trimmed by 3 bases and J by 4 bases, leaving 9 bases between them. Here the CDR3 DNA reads TGTGCCAGCAGCCAGAGAAACCTCTATGGCTACACCTTC. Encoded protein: CASSQRNLYGYTF.

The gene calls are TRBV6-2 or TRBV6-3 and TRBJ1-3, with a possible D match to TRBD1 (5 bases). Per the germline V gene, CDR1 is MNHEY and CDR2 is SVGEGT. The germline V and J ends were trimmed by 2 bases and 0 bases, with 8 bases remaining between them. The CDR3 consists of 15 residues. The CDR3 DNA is TGTGCCAGCAGTTACGCGACAGTCTCTGGAAACACCATATATTTT. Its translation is CASSYATVSGNTIYF.

The CDR3 here is CASSDSTGGAPPEAFF. The CDR3 nucleotides read TGTGCCAGCAGTGATAGTACAGGGGGCGCCCCCCCTGAAGCTTTCTTT. The chain recombines TRBV2 with TRBJ1-1, with 9 bases identical to TRBD1. Germline CDR1 is SNHLY and CDR2 is FYNNEI. With 3 bases clipped from V and 6 bases from J, the junction kept 11 bases outside the gene matches. The CDR3 sequence is 16 residues long.